The 12 T cell receptor beta chains below were found in one sample sequenced in a study of shared clonotypes between healthy human individuals. Profiled with immunoSEQ multiplex PCR; TCRdb holds only in-frame clones, not every one. The table shows approximately 1,000,000 clones, with approximately 80% occurring only once. Sequencing was done on a sample of memory CD4+ T cells from PBMCs. Subset here: CD45RA-negative fraction. Receptors originate from a man aged 18-30 years in good health. Some clones in this sample may be carry-over from other donors' samples.

Here the CDR3 DNA reads TGTGCCAGCTCACCACCGAGCGGGACTTTGCGCGAGACCCAGTACTTC. Translation: CASSPPSGTLRETQYF. The J gene is TRBJ2-5, the V gene TRBV18; TRBD2 matches 7 bases. The CDR3 sequence is 16 residues long. The germline gives CDR1 KGHSH, CDR2 LQKENI. Trimming cost V 0 bases and J 5 bases; bases outside gene matches: 9.

This clone was detected only once. The V call is TRBV27, the J call TRBJ2-3; 9 bases are a match to TRBD1. Losses at the gene ends were 3 bases for V and 7 bases for J; bases not matched to a gene: 5. Germline V CDR1 and CDR2: MNHEY, SMNVEV (reference sequence). The CDR3 contains 14 residues. The CDR3: CASSLQQGANTQYF. CDR3 in DNA: TGTGCCAGCAGTTTGCAACAGGGGGCGAATACGCAGTATTTT.

This chain connects TRBV28 to TRBJ1-2; D perhaps matches TRBD1 (5 bases). This CDR3 has 14 residues. Germline CDR1 MDHEN, CDR2 SYDVKM. Trimming took off 2 bases at V and 4 bases at J, with 11 bases between the two ends. CDR3 DNA sequence: TGTGCCAGCAGTTTACCAGGGTTGGGCTATGGCTACACCTTC. This sequence encodes CASSLPGLGYGYTF.

The genes are TRBV5-1 and TRBJ1-4, with 9 bases lining up with TRBD1. CDR3 length equals 14 residues. V was pared by 4 bases and J by 8 bases, with 6 bases of the junction left unmatched. Germline lookup yields CDR1 SGHRS and CDR2 YFSETQ. The CDR3 sequence is CASSPRTGEEKLFF. CDR3 nucleotides: TGCGCCAGCAGCCCTCGGACAGGGGAAGAAAAACTGTTTTTT.

A note on this clone: The junction and the germline gene differ at one end; a read error may be behind it. The chain is built from TRBV7-2 and TRBJ2-7; D remains ambiguous. CDR3 size: 14 residues. Germline-derived CDR1 and CDR2 are SGHTA and FQGNSA. Here the CDR3 DNA reads TGTGCCAGCAGCTTAGGGGTCTCCAGGCACGAGCAGTACTTT. Its translation: CASSLGVSRHEQYF.

The chain uses TRBV7-2 and TRBJ2-3; 11 bases fit TRBD2. The CDR3 runs to 17 residues. Germline V CDR1 and CDR2: SGHTA, FQGNSA. Trimming at V came to 0 bases and at J to 4 bases, leaving 6 bases not matched to a gene. Here the CDR3 reads CASSLAWLAGGPDTQYF. The DNA of the CDR3 is TGTGCCAGCAGCTTAGCGTGGCTAGCGGGAGGTCCAGATACGCAGTATTTT.

This clone was seen just once. CDR3 DNA sequence: TGCGCCAGCAGCCTAGGACTAGCGGGAGTGCGCACAGATACGCAGTATTTT. The encoded protein is CASSLGLAGVRTDTQYF. The V call is TRBV5-1, the J call TRBJ2-3, with 13 nucleotides matching TRBD2. In germline, CDR1 is SGHRS, CDR2 YFSETQ. This CDR3 has 17 residues. J gave up 1 base and V 4 bases, and 6 bases lay outside the gene matches.

The chain links TRBV18 to TRBJ1-1; D call uncertain. Trimming pared 1 base from V and 1 base from J, leaving 7 bases between. The length of the CDR3 is 14 residues. Germline V gene data show CDR1 as KGHSH and CDR2 as LQKENI. This CDR3 is CASSPLITNTEAFF. The DNA of the CDR3 is TGTGCCAGCTCACCACTTATTACGAACACTGAAGCTTTCTTT. Complete variable domain (other parts from reference TRBV18 and TRBJ1-1): NAGVMQNPRHLVRRRGQEARLRCSPMKGHSHVYWYRQLPEEGLKFMVYLQKENIIDESGMPKERFSAEFPKEGPSILRIQQVVRGDSAAYFCASSPLITNTEAFFGQGTRLTVV.

The chain employs TRBV6-4 and TRBJ2-1; 9 nucleotides match TRBD1. The CDR3 has 17 residues. Losses at the gene ends were 4 bases for V and 5 bases for J; bases not matched to a gene: 12. Germline V gene lookup returns CDR1 MRHNA and CDR2 SNTAGT. The CDR3, as DNA: TGTGCCAGCAGTGGCGGGACAGGGCTTGGTTTGGACAATGAGCAGTTCTTC. Residues: CASSGGTGLGLDNEQFF.

The chain is built from TRBV19 and TRBJ2-2, with TRBD1 matching 8 bases. The CDR3 contains 18 residues. The V gene end was trimmed by 4 bases and the J gene end by 3 bases; junction bases not matched to a gene: 13. The germline CDR1 and CDR2 sequences are LNHDA and SQIVND (reference sequence). CDR3 residues: CASSSEPWGQAHTGELFF. Here the CDR3 DNA reads TGTGCCAGTAGTAGCGAGCCCTGGGGACAGGCTCACACCGGGGAGCTGTTTTTT.

The J gene is TRBJ1-1, the V gene TRBV27, with 8 bases aligning to TRBD1. CDR3 size: 15 residues. The V segment lost 3 bases and the J segment 4 bases; nucleotides outside the gene matches: 7. Germline values: CDR1 MNHEY, CDR2 SMNVEV (reference sequence). The CDR3 DNA sequence: TGTGCCAGCAGTTTTAGCCGTACAGGGGGCACTGAAGCTTTCTTT. Translating it yields CASSFSRTGGTEAFF.

The rearrangement joins TRBV28 to TRBJ2-3; D gene ambiguous. This CDR3 region has 12 residues. Looked up from germline, CDR1 is MDHEN and CDR2 is SYDVKM. Deletions cut 8 bases from V and 2 bases from J, with 8 bases between. CDR3 in DNA: TGTGCCAGCTCCGTGACCACAGATACGCAGTATTTT. Amino acids: CASSVTTDTQYF.